The 29 T cell receptor beta chains below were found in one sample sequenced in a study of CD4 and CD8 cells across lung adenocarcinoma regions. TCRdb re-analysed the PCR reads in MiXCR, keeping a single row per CDR3 protein. The sample yields some 11,000 distinct CDR3 sequences, approximately 63% seen once. The sample comprised CD8+ T cells from the margin of a lung tumor. These receptor sequences come from a male donor with lung adenocarcinoma. The CD4 and CD8 labels of this study may be unreliable.

By share of the sample, this clonotype is medium-sized. This chain connects TRBV6-6 to TRBJ2-1; D is undetermined. Germline assignment: CDR1 MNHNY and CDR2 SVGAGI (reference sequence). This CDR3 contains 14 residues. Between the trimmed V and J ends, which lost 6 bases and 6 bases, there was a span of 15 bases. The CDR3 region has the DNA TGTGCCAGCAGACTCGGCCGTTTTGGCAATGAGCAGTTCTTC. It is translated as CASRLGRFGNEQFF.

V and J are TRBV6-4 and TRBJ2-5; D gene unclear. The J call could be wrong; TRBJ2-7 is a better fit for the DNA end. CDR3 size: 11 residues. The germline gives CDR1 MRHNA, CDR2 SNTAGT. CDR3 in amino acids: CASRILYEQYF. The CDR3 DNA reads TGTGCCAGTAGGATACTCTACGAGCAGTACTTC.

Concerning this clonotype: A junction end diverges from the germline sequence, so it may reflect a read error. The V and J genes are TRBV10-2 and TRBJ2-3, with TRBD1 as a possible D gene (6 bases). The CDR3 sequence is 13 residues long. In germline, CDR1 is WSHSY, CDR2 SAAADI. The CDR3: CATGLWDKNMQYF. DNA of the CDR3: TGCGCCACGGGGCTGTGGGACAAAAATATGCAGTATTTC.

A word on this clonotype: Germline is not matched at one junction end, which may reflect a read error. V usage is TRBV27 and J usage is TRBJ2-2, with a weak D call TRBD1 (6 bases). The CDR3 has 15 amino acids. Looked up from germline, CDR1 is MNHEY and CDR2 is SMNVEV (reference sequence). The CDR3, as DNA: TGTGCCAGCAGCCTACAGGCCGGGAACACAGGGACGCTGTATTTT. Translating gives CASSLQAGNTGTLYF.

Judged by abundance, this clonotype is medium-sized (0.01 to 0.1%). This sequence joins TRBV10-3 and TRBJ2-1, with 9 bases matching TRBD1. This CDR3 region has 16 residues. Germline V gene lookup returns CDR1 ENHRY and CDR2 SYGVKD. Unmatched junction bases numbered 8, after V lost 2 bases and J lost 6 bases. CDR3 protein: CAISEPGQGTSNEQFF. In DNA form, the CDR3 reads TGTGCCATCAGTGAGCCGGGACAGGGCACTTCCAATGAGCAGTTCTTC.

This clonotype has just one count. The rearrangement joins TRBV6-1 to TRBJ2-3; D possibly corresponds to TRBD1 (6 bases). CDR3 size: 14 residues. The germline CDR1 and CDR2 sequences are MNHNS and SASEGT. Between the trimmed V and J ends, which lost 8 bases and 11 bases, there was a span of 23 bases. The CDR3 protein is CASLRTVRTDEQYF. The CDR3 DNA reads TGTGCCAGCCTCAGGACCGTGAGGACAGATGAGCAGTATTTT.

This rearrangement joins TRBV6-1 to TRBJ2-5; TRBD1 or TRBD2 may be the D gene (5 bases each). Germline-derived CDR1 and CDR2 are MNHNS and SASEGT. The CDR3 length is 16 residues. The ends were cut back, 4 bases at V and 3 bases at J, with 18 bases in the middle. DNA of the CDR3: TGTGCCAGCAGTGGAGCTTGGGGCAGGGACGAAGAGACCCAGTACTTC. It specifies CASSGAWGRDEETQYF.

The chain employs TRBV6-1 and TRBJ2-2; 7 bases align to TRBD1. This CDR3 is 15 amino acids long. V shed 6 bases, J shed 3 bases, and the junction held 7 bases outside the gene matches. In germline, CDR1 is MNHNS, CDR2 SASEGT. As DNA, the CDR3 is TGTGCCAGCAGGAAAGGGGGCGCGGACACCGGGGAGCTGTTTTTT. Translated: CASRKGGADTGELFF.

This chain connects TRBV7-2 to TRBJ2-1; D perhaps matches TRBD2 (7 bases). This CDR3 has 16 residues. V gave up 4 bases and J gave up 10 bases, with 23 bases separating them. Germline values: CDR1 SGHTA, CDR2 FQGNSA. In DNA form, the CDR3 reads TGTGCCAGCAGCTCCAAAGCGGGGACAAGCTCCTACGAGCAGTTCTTC. Amino acid sequence: CASSSKAGTSSYEQFF.

As concerns this clonotype: At one end the junction does not follow the germline gene, possibly because of a read error. The chain uses TRBV6-1 and TRBJ2-2, with D perhaps TRBD2 (5 bases). The germline V gene encodes CDR1 MNHNS and CDR2 SASEGT. This CDR3 spans 14 amino acids. The DNA of the CDR3 is TGTGCCAGCAGAAAGGCCCTGGGCACCGGGGAGCAGTTTTTT. Its translation: CASRKALGTGEQFF.

This clonotype was counted ten times or more. V usage is TRBV6-1 and J usage is TRBJ2-5, with D perhaps matching TRBD1 (6 bases). TRBJ2-7 explains the end of the DNA better; the J call may be wrong. This CDR3 contains 12 residues. Germline V gene sequence: CDR1 MNHNS, CDR2 SASEGT. This chain's CDR3 is CASRLTGYEQYF. CDR3 DNA: TGTGCCAGCAGACTGACAGGATACGAGCAGTACTTC.

This chain joins TRBV10-1 and TRBJ2-5, with 7 nucleotides matching TRBD1. The J call may be in error: the DNA end matches TRBJ2-7 better. The germline gives CDR1 WNHNN, CDR2 SYGVQD (reference sequence). The length of the CDR3 is 13 residues. CDR3 nucleotides: TGCGCCAGCAGCCGGGACAGAAGTTACGAGCAGTACTTC. It is translated as CASSRDRSYEQYF.

The chain couples TRBV5-1 to TRBJ2-1; 8 bases are a match to TRBD1. The J call is uncertain, as TRBJ2-7 better fits the DNA end. In germline, CDR1 is SGHRS, CDR2 YFSETQ. This CDR3 comprises 15 residues. CDR3 sequence (DNA): TGCGCCAGCCAACAGGGGGACTTCTTAACCTACGAGCAGTACTTC. Residues: CASQQGDFLTYEQYF.

This chain links TRBV7-2 with TRBJ2-4; 7 bases map to TRBD2. The V and J ends lost 3 bases and 12 bases, in that order; junction bases with no gene match: 14. This CDR3 is 15 amino acids long. From germline, CDR1 is SGHTA and CDR2 FQGNSA. CDR3: CASSLILAAKGTQYF. CDR3 sequence (DNA): TGTGCCAGCAGCTTGATTCTAGCGGCCAAAGGTACTCAGTACTTC.

This clonotype has a handful of counts. The chain employs TRBV27 and TRBJ2-2, with 11 bases identical to TRBD1. The CDR3 runs to 14 residues. The V segment lost 6 bases and the J segment 5 bases; nucleotides outside the gene matches: 2. Germline CDR1 and CDR2: MNHEY and SMNVEV (reference sequence). CDR3 DNA: TGTGCCAGCAGGGGACAGGGGGAGACCGGGGAGCTGTTTTTT. This sequence encodes CASRGQGETGELFF.

V is TRBV6-1 and J is TRBJ2-2; D may be TRBD1 or TRBD2 (5 bases each). The CDR3 has 14 amino acids. The germline V gene encodes CDR1 MNHNS and CDR2 SASEGT. The V end was cut by 8 bases, the J end by 16 bases, with 26 bases between. CDR3 sequence reads: CASRQGVSTEAQFF. The DNA of the CDR3 is TGTGCCAGCCGCCAGGGAGTATCCACCGAGGCGCAGTTTTTT.

V and J are TRBV6-1 and TRBJ2-3; the D call may be TRBD1 or TRBD2 (5 bases each). With the DNA end fitting TRBJ2-5 better, the J assignment may be wrong. The length of the CDR3 is 16 residues. In germline, CDR1 is MNHNS, CDR2 SASEGT. CDR3 in amino acids: CASGGAGAGVEDTQYF. CDR3 in DNA: TGTGCCAGCGGGGGAGCCGGGGCAGGTGTTGAGGATACCCAGTACTTC.

Notes on this clonotype: Sequence at one end of the junction differs from germline and may be a read error. The CDR3, as DNA: TGTGCCAGGGGTTACGGGAGAGGTGATAAAGATACGCAGTATTTC. Translation gives CARGYGRGDKDTQYF. This rearrangement joins TRBV6-5 to TRBJ2-3; D is possibly TRBD2 (6 bases). Germline lookup yields CDR1 MNHEY and CDR2 SVGAGI. CDR3 size: 15 residues.

The table lists this clonotype with a few counts. This chain uses TRBV3-1 with TRBJ2-7, with D maybe TRBD2 (6 bases). This CDR3 is built from 13 residues. In germline, CDR1 is LGHDT, CDR2 YNNKEL (reference sequence). Between the trimmed V and J ends, which lost 7 bases and 2 bases, there was a span of 12 bases. CDR3 in amino acids: CASTRGLPYEQYF. CDR3 DNA: TGTGCCAGCACCCGGGGGTTGCCCTACGAGCAGTACTTC.

In its sample, this clonotype ranks as medium-sized. The V call is TRBV11-2, the J call TRBJ2-5; D possibly corresponds to TRBD2 (5 bases). The germline gives CDR1 SGHAT, CDR2 FQNNGV. This CDR3 is built from 15 residues. Trimming removed 0 bases at V and 10 bases at J, with 18 bases between. CDR3 region: CASSLEPSPFLYQYF. CDR3 DNA sequence: TGTGCCAGCAGCTTAGAACCTAGCCCGTTCTTGTACCAGTACTTC. Drawing the rest from reference TRBV11-2 and TRBJ2-5, the complete variable domain is EAGVAQSPRYKIIEKRQSVAFWCNPISGHATLYWYQQILGQGPKLLIQFQNNGVVDDSQLPKDRFSAERLKGVDSTLKIQPAKLEDSAVYLCASSLEPSPFLYQYFGPGTRLLVL.

The chain recombines TRBV6-1 with TRBJ2-1; 10 nucleotides line up with TRBD1. Germline V lookup: CDR1 MNHNS, CDR2 SASEGT. The junction had 0 bases not matched to a gene; V was cut back by 1 base and J by 3 bases. The CDR3 runs to 15 residues. CDR3 bases: TGTGCCAGCAGTGAAGGGACAGGGGGCTACAATGAGCAGTTCTTC. Translating gives CASSEGTGGYNEQFF.

The chain uses TRBV12-3 or TRBV12-4 and TRBJ2-7, with D possibly being TRBD2 (6 bases). The CDR3 has 13 amino acids. V lost 3 bases and J 1 base, leaving 7 bases between the germline ends. Here the CDR3 DNA reads TGTGCCAGCAGTTTCGGGACTTCCTACGAGCAGTACTTC. Protein product: CASSFGTSYEQYF.

The chain has TRBV6-2 or TRBV6-3 and TRBJ2-3; D may match TRBD1 or TRBD2 (5 bases each). The CDR3 contains 14 residues. The V gene's germline CDR1 is MNHEY and CDR2 SVGEGT. The V gene lost 5 bases and the J gene lost 14 bases, with 23 bases spanning the gap. CDR3: CASSPGANTDELYF. In nucleotides, the CDR3 is TGTGCCAGCAGTCCCGGGGCGAACACCGATGAGCTGTATTTT.

This clonotype was counted a single time. At one of its ends the junction is not consistent with the germline gene, which may arise from a read error. The chain joins TRBV6-1 to TRBJ2-3, with 12 bases fitting TRBD2. CDR3 size: 15 residues. Germline lookup yields CDR1 MNHNS and CDR2 SASEGT. CDR3 sequence reads: CGSSELAGGPDTQYF. Written as DNA, the CDR3 is TGTGGCAGCAGTGAGCTAGCGGGAGGGCCAGATACGCAGTATTTC.

This clonotype was detected only once. The junction shows a germline mismatch at one end, possibly a read error. This chain uses TRBV25-1 with TRBJ2-7; 7 bases map to TRBD1. The CDR3 is 14 residues long. Germline CDR1 is MGHDK and CDR2 is SYGVNS. The CDR3 bases are TGTGCGAGCAGTGGGGGCCGAGGGACAGAGACGCAGTACTTC. Encoded protein: CASSGGRGTETQYF.

A remark on this clonotype: An end of the junction does not agree with germline; a read error may underlie this. V usage is TRBV6-5 and J usage is TRBJ2-6, with a tentative D call TRBD2 (5 bases). The length of the CDR3 is 15 residues. The germline CDR1 and CDR2 sequences are MNHEY and SVGAGI. The CDR3 DNA reads as TGTGCCAGCAGTTACGGGAGTAGCGAGAACGGGGAGCAGTTTTTT. This encodes CASSYGSSENGEQFF.

In its sample, this clonotype was seen a few times. V is TRBV7-6 and J is TRBJ2-2; D may correspond to TRBD1 or TRBD2 (5 bases each). Germline CDR1 is SGHVS and CDR2 is FNYEAQ. The CDR3 contains 13 residues. V shed 5 bases and J shed 6 bases, with 10 bases lying between them. The chain's CDR3 is CASSPLGAGELFF. CDR3 DNA sequence: TGTGCCAGCAGCCCACTGGGGGCCGGGGAGCTGTTTTTT. The full variable domain, in which reference TRBV7-6 and TRBJ2-2 provide the parts outside the CDR3, is GAGVSQSPRYKVTKRGQDVALRCDPISGHVSLYWYRQALGQGPEFLTYFNYEAQQDKSGLPNDRFSAERPEGSISTLTIQRTEQRDSAMYRCASSPLGAGELFFGEGSRLTVL.

The V and J genes are TRBV6-5 and TRBJ2-4; 13 bases match TRBD2. The CDR3 loop spans 17 amino acids. With V trimmed by 4 bases and J by 0 bases, 3 bases remained unmatched. Germline CDR1 is MNHEY and CDR2 is SVGAGI. CDR3 residues: CASSSGTSGIAKNIQYF. For the CDR3, the DNA is TGTGCCAGCAGTTCCGGGACTAGCGGGATAGCCAAAAACATTCAGTACTTC.

The chain couples TRBV6-5 to TRBJ1-2; perhaps TRBD1 as D (6 bases). CDR3 length: 13 amino acids. Germline V gene sequence: CDR1 MNHEY, CDR2 SVGAGI. Trimming took off 2 bases at V and 2 bases at J, with 6 bases between the two ends. CDR3 amino acids: CASSYGGNYGYTF. CDR3 DNA: TGTGCCAGCAGTTACGGGGGCAACTATGGCTACACCTTC.